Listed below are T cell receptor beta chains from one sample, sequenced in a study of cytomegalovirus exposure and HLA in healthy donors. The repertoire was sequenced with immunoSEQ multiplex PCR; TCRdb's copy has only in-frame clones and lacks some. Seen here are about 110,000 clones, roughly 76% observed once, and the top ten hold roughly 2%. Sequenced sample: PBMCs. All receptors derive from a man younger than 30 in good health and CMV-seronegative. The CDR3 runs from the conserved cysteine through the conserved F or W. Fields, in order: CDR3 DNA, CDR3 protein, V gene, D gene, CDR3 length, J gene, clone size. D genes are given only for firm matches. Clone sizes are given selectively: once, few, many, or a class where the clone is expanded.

CDR3nt: TGCGCCAGCAGTCCAGAGGTAGCTAACTATGGCTACACCTTC; CDR3aa: CASSPEVANYGYTF; v_gene: TRBV5-1; d_gene: -; len: 14; j_gene: TRBJ1-2; abundance: few
CDR3nt: TGTGCCAGCCTGGACAGAAGTGCCTACGAGCAGTACTTC; CDR3aa: CASLDRSAYEQYF; v_gene: TRBV28; d_gene: -; len: 13; j_gene: TRBJ2-7; abundance: -
CDR3nt: TGCGCCAGCAGCCAGCAGGAGGGGACAGGGGGCTACGAGCAGTACTTC; CDR3aa: CASSQQEGTGGYEQYF; v_gene: TRBV4-3; d_gene: TRBD1; len: 16; j_gene: TRBJ2-7; abundance: few
CDR3nt: TGTGCCAGCAGCGCACAGGGGGTCTGTCGCGAGCAGTACTTC; CDR3aa: CASSAQGVCREQYF; v_gene: TRBV21-1; d_gene: -; len: 14; j_gene: TRBJ2-7; abundance: few
CDR3nt: TGTGCCAGCAGCCTCCACGGGGGGGCGGGGTACAATGAGCAGTTCTTC; CDR3aa: CASSLHGGAGYNEQFF; v_gene: TRBV14; d_gene: TRBD2; len: 16; j_gene: TRBJ2-1; abundance: -
CDR3nt: TGTGCCAGCAGTCTCGGCCCCGGTCGGGGAACCTACGAGCAGTACTTC; CDR3aa: CASSLGPGRGTYEQYF; v_gene: TRBV11-3; d_gene: -; len: 16; j_gene: TRBJ2-7; abundance: -
CDR3nt: TGTGCCAGCAGCTTAAGCTGGGTGAGTGGGCAAGTAGCCAAAAACATTCAGTACTTC; CDR3aa: CASSLSWVSGQVAKNIQYF; v_gene: TRBV7-3; d_gene: -; len: 19; j_gene: TRBJ2-4; abundance: -
CDR3nt: TGTGCCAGCAGTGAGAGACTAGCGGGCTACGAGCAGTACTTC; CDR3aa: CASSERLAGYEQYF; v_gene: TRBV6-1; d_gene: TRBD2; len: 14; j_gene: TRBJ2-7; abundance: few
CDR3nt: TGTGCCAGCAGTCCGGTTGGGGGGGACATGAACACTGAAGCTTTCTTT; CDR3aa: CASSPVGGDMNTEAFF; v_gene: TRBV5-8; d_gene: -; len: 16; j_gene: TRBJ1-1; abundance: medium-sized
CDR3nt: TGTGCCAGCAGCTTGTTGTCTAGCGGGGGGACAAATGAGCAGTTCTTC; CDR3aa: CASSLLSSGGTNEQFF; v_gene: TRBV5-6; d_gene: TRBD2; len: 16; j_gene: TRBJ2-1; abundance: -
CDR3nt: TGTGCCAGCAGCTTGTACAGCGGGGGGACCTACAATGAGCAGTTCTTC; CDR3aa: CASSLYSGGTYNEQFF; v_gene: TRBV5-8; d_gene: TRBD2; len: 16; j_gene: TRBJ2-1; abundance: -